This entry concerns a single T cell receptor beta chain. The sample's treatment: preoperative locoregional IRX-2 cytokine immunotherapy. Samples came from a phase Ib trial of preoperative locoregional IRX-2 cytokine immunotherapy. V dropped 0 bases and J dropped 2 bases, with 11 bases sitting between them. There are 16 residues in the CDR3. The germline V gene encodes CDR1 MNHGY and CDR2 SAAAGT. The data were taken from a study of preoperative IRX-2 immunotherapy in early breast cancer. Libraries were prepared by immunoSEQ multiplex PCR; TCRdb keeps only in-frame clonotypes and omits some of them. The sample holds around 95,000 clones; about nine tenths are singletons and the top ten take approximately 2%.

This receptor was identified in a human donor with breast cancer. The chain joins TRBV6-8 to TRBJ1-3; D uncertain. The specimen was tumor tissue, collected after IRX-2 immunotherapy. The CDR3 bases are TGTGCCAGCAGTTACTCAGGGAAGGTGGCTGGAAACACCATATATTTT. As protein: CASSYSGKVAGNTIYF.